These 5 T cell receptor beta chains were sequenced from one sample in a study of T cell responses to AZD1222 COVID-19 vaccine (dated by TCRdb to the early 2020s). The sample's time point label, in plain terms: about 28 days (+/-7) after the second vaccine dose. Receptor libraries were prepared by the immunoSEQ multiplex PCR assay. TCRdb re-hosts the immuneACCESS table, in-frame sequences only. Its copies lack some clones; in the studies checked, an unresolved V gene accounts for under half of them, and the cause for the rest is not known. Counted in this sample were 150,000 to 200,000 clones; approximately 90% of them appeared once. The ten largest clones take up approximately 1.3% of the sample. The input for sequencing was peripheral blood, taken 28 days after the second AZD1222 dose. These receptors were obtained from an adult who received the AZD1222 COVID-19 vaccine.

The genes are TRBV9 and TRBJ2-1; D remains ambiguous. This CDR3 spans 14 amino acids. CDR1 SGDLS and CDR2 YYNGEE come from the germline V gene. The V and J ends lost 4 bases and 4 bases respectively, with 12 bases between them. In DNA, the CDR3 is TGTGCCAGCAGCACCAGAATTGGATACAATGAGCAGTTCTTC. It translates to CASSTRIGYNEQFF.

The chain couples TRBV18 to TRBJ1-5; D not resolved. The V end was cut by 3 bases, the J end by 0 bases, with 15 bases between. The CDR3 runs 17 residues. Germline lookup yields CDR1 KGHSH and CDR2 LQKENI. CDR3 region: CASSPQGSALSNQPQHF. In DNA form, the CDR3 reads TGTGCCAGCTCACCCCAAGGGAGTGCCCTTAGCAATCAGCCCCAGCATTTT.

This chain connects TRBV19 to TRBJ1-2, with D perhaps matching TRBD1 (6 bases). Deletions cut 3 bases from V and 1 base from J, with 15 bases between. Germline V lookup: CDR1 LNHDA, CDR2 SQIVND (reference sequence). The CDR3 loop spans 16 amino acids. The CDR3 here is CASSMVGRGNNYGYTF. DNA for the CDR3: TGTGCCAGTAGTATGGTCGGCAGGGGAAATAACTATGGCTACACCTTC.

This clone was seen once. The chain combines TRBV28 with TRBJ2-7; D remains unclear. This CDR3 contains 11 residues. Trimming cost V 2 bases and J 4 bases, with 3 bases left between them. From germline, CDR1 is MDHEN and CDR2 SYDVKM. CDR3 region: CASSLRYEQYF. DNA for the CDR3: TGTGCCAGCAGTTTACGGTACGAGCAGTACTTC.

V and J are TRBV24-1 and TRBJ2-3; maybe TRBD1 (5 bases). The CDR3 is 13 amino acids. In germline, CDR1 is KGHDR, CDR2 SFDVKD. V lost 4 bases and J lost 6, with 10 bases in between. CDR3: CATSEPGADTQYF. The CDR3 DNA reads as TGTGCCACCAGTGAGCCTGGGGCGGATACGCAGTATTTT.